This TCR beta chain was sequenced in a study of post-analysis software for immune sequencing data. Findings and caveats of the study: Multiple sclerosis was associated with a significant reduction in normalized Chao1 diversity relative to controls. The five TRBV segments detected at higher frequency in patients than in controls included TRBV5-6, TRBV5-1 and TRBV20-1.

CDR1 SQVTM and CDR2 ANQGSEA come from the germline V gene. The V gene lost 7 bases and the J gene lost 6 bases, with 15 bases spanning the gap. The CDR3 runs to 12 residues. This clonotype showed up just a few times. Antigen specificity is unknown. Unique-molecular-identifier-tagged TCR beta cDNA libraries were used. TCRdb re-analysed the PCR reads in MiXCR, keeping a single row per CDR3 protein. The table has approximately 730,000 distinct CDR3 sequences, about 27% seen once. Sequenced input: blood. This receptor was identified in a girl aged 5 to 17 with multiple sclerosis. The chain employs TRBV29-1 and TRBJ1-2; weak D call: TRBD1 (5 bases). The CDR3 here is CSGFSGLNGYTF. The CDR3 nucleotides read TGCAGCGGTTTTTCGGGACTCAATGGCTACACCTTC.